The sequence of this T cell receptor (beta chain) was determined in a study of blood T cell repertoires in COVID-19. Study in general: COVID-19 samples from acute and convalescent phases originated in the United States, Italy and Spain.

Study processing details: It was from reference gene primer amplification that nucleated cell counts were estimated. Clones were sequenced by immunoSEQ multiplex PCR, and TCRdb holds only the in-frame ones, with some missing. For V, J and clone size, that table is used; D and trimming come from the DNA. The sample lists over 300,000 clones; around 84% were seen once. The CDR3 totals 16 residues. Deletions cut 0 bases from V and 0 bases from J, with 11 bases between. The germline gives CDR1 SGDLS, CDR2 YYNGEE. The study drew participants aged about 18 to 95 years from roughly 25 US areas. Two negative PCRs, clearance, or symptom resolution had been documented for recovered Cohort 3 donors.

This chain links TRBV9 with TRBJ2-3; a possible D gene is TRBD2 (5 bases). Material for sequencing was PBMCs or T cells enriched from blood (not recorded which). The sequence came from a woman aged 18-29 years who had recovered from COVID-19. CDR3 in DNA: TGTGCCAGCAGCGTAGGGGTGGGAGCTAGCACAGATACGCAGTATTTT. It yields the protein CASSVGVGASTDTQYF. Complete variable domain (other parts from reference TRBV9 and TRBJ2-3): DSGVTQTPKHLITATGQRVTLRCSPRSGDLSVYWYQQSLDQGLQFLIQYYNGEERAKGNILERFSAQQFPDLHSELNLSSLELGDSALYFCASSVGVGASTDTQYFGPGTRLTVL.